This TCR beta chain was observed in a study of control samples from healthy donors and cancer patients. Germline CDR1 reads GTSNPN; CDR2 reads SVGIG (reference sequence). The CDR3 runs 13 residues. V lost 7 bases to trimming and J lost 0 bases, with 10 bases between them. Here immunoSEQ multiplex PCR was the method, and the copy in TCRdb shows in-frame clones only, minus some. The data contain fewer than 120,000 clones, roughly 90% of them singletons. This clone was detected a few times. The chain combines TRBV30 with TRBJ2-1; D is unclear. The sequencing sample was made of PBMCs. This receptor was identified in a woman aged 55-70 years with lung cancer. The CDR3 DNA is TGTGCCTTTGACAAAAGCTCCTACAATGAGCAGTTCTTC. Its protein is CAFDKSSYNEQFF.